Sequencing of this T cell receptor (beta chain) was carried out in a study of blood T cell repertoires in COVID-19. Background on the study: The samples span acute and convalescent COVID-19 from the United States, Italy and Spain. PBMCs, B-cell-depleted T cells, or T cells were the source of the cDNA or gDNA that made up the material.

In the source study's methods: The authors estimated nucleated cell counts from reference gene primer amplification. The method was immunoSEQ multiplex PCR; TCRdb's version includes in-frame clones alone and lacks a portion of them. That table furnishes V, J and clone size, whereas the DNA furnished D and trimming. The top ten clones hold about 6.3% of a sample with over 200,000 clones, around 86% of them seen once. This clone came up a few times. V was trimmed by 1 base and J by 0 bases, leaving 10 bases between them. CDR1 is LGHDT and CDR2 is YNNKEL in the germline V gene (reference sequence). The CDR3 contains 15 residues.

The V and J genes are TRBV3-1 (or the pseudogene TRBV3-2) and TRBJ2-7, with D unclear. Sequenced material: peripheral blood. The sequence derives from a man aged 60 to 75 who had recovered from COVID-19. The CDR3 DNA reads as TGTGCCAGCAGCCAAGGCTTCTCCAGCTCCTACGAGCAGTACTTC. Its protein product is CASSQGFSSSYEQYF.